Listed here are 24 T cell receptor beta chains from one sample, sequenced in a study of vaccination effects on CD4 cells after COVID-19. Produced via immunoSEQ multiplex PCR; TCRdb's table is partial and in-frame only. In the table there are 40,000 to 45,000 clones, 76% of which are singletons. These receptors have no identified antigens. At the end of about 10 days of culture, CD4+ T cells were isolated. Infection dated between March and December 2020, before the Alpha, Beta and Delta variants reached the United States. Subjects were given two BNT162b2 or mRNA-1273 vaccine doses. Sequenced here: CD4+ T cells from PBMCs cultured without peptide, sampled after COVID-19 vaccination. All receptors come from a human donor who had a prior SARS-CoV-2 infection.

V usage is TRBV18 and J usage is TRBJ1-1, with no clear D. Germline assignment: CDR1 KGHSH and CDR2 LQKENI. The V end was cut by 3 bases, the J end by 3 bases, with 8 bases between. The CDR3 has 13 residues. The CDR3 sequence is CASSPGVDTEAFF. Written as DNA, the CDR3 is TGTGCCAGCTCACCTGGAGTAGACACTGAAGCTTTCTTT.

This clone occurred a few times. The chain uses TRBV9 and TRBJ2-5; possible D gene TRBD1, 6 bases. This CDR3 has 15 amino acids. From germline, CDR1 is SGDLS and CDR2 YYNGEE. Trimming removed 0 bases from V and 4 bases from J, with 13 bases in between. The DNA of the CDR3 is TGTGCCAGCAGCGTAGACCAGGGGTCAGGAGAGACCCAGTACTTC. This gives the protein CASSVDQGSGETQYF.

In this sample, this clone turned up a few times. The chain combines TRBV7-3 with TRBJ2-1; D ambiguous. V lost 5 bases to trimming and J lost 2 bases, with 7 bases between them. Germline CDR1 and CDR2: SGHTA and FQGTGA. This CDR3 contains 13 residues. CDR3 loop: CASSPAAYNEQFF. The CDR3 DNA is TGTGCCAGCAGCCCCGCCGCCTACAATGAGCAGTTCTTC.

V is TRBV15 and J is TRBJ1-1, with D hard to call. V was clipped by 1 base and J by 6 bases, with 3 bases between them. The length of the CDR3 is 11 residues. The germline gives CDR1 LNHNV, CDR2 YYDKDF (reference sequence). CDR3 loop: CATSRASEAFF. In DNA form, the CDR3 reads TGTGCCACCAGCAGAGCATCTGAAGCTTTCTTT. Based on the CDR3 plus reference TRBV15 and TRBJ1-1, the full variable domain is DAMVIQNPRYQVTQFGKPVTLSCSQTLNHNVMYWYQQKSSQAPKLLFHYYDKDFNNEADTPDNFQSRRPNTSFCFLDIRSPGLGDTAMYLCATSRASEAFFGQGTRLTVV.

The rearrangement uses TRBV7-9 and TRBJ2-5, with a tentative D call TRBD1 (6 bases). The CDR3 has 14 residues. V gave up 3 bases and J gave up 0 bases, with 8 bases separating them. Germline-derived CDR1 and CDR2 are SEHNR and FQNEAQ (reference sequence). CDR3 in amino acids: CASSFGQYQETQYF. The CDR3 nucleotides read TGTGCCAGCAGCTTCGGACAGTACCAAGAGACCCAGTACTTC. The full variable domain, with the rest looked up from reference TRBV7-9 and TRBJ2-5, is DTGVSQNPRHKITKRGQNVTFRCDPISEHNRLYWYRQTLGQGPEFLTYFQNEAQLEKSRLLSDRFSAERPKGSFSTLEIQRTEQGDSAMYLCASSFGQYQETQYFGPGTRLLVL.

This chain links TRBV18 with TRBJ1-2; D is unresolved. Germline assignment: CDR1 KGHSH and CDR2 LQKENI. The CDR3 is 13 amino acids. V gave up 5 bases and J gave up 4 bases, with 11 bases separating them. CDR3 sequence: CASSYRTAYGYTF. The CDR3 region has the DNA TGTGCCAGCTCATACCGGACGGCCTATGGCTACACCTTC.

Only one count was recorded for this clone. The chain carries TRBV18 and TRBJ1-5; 10 bases fit TRBD1. The trim removed 4 bases at V and 1 base at J, leaving 4 bases unmatched. This CDR3 has 16 amino acids. Germline lookup yields CDR1 KGHSH and CDR2 LQKENI. The CDR3 sequence: CASSQEDRGSNQPQHF. CDR3 in DNA: TGTGCCAGCTCACAAGAGGACAGGGGGAGCAATCAGCCCCAGCATTTT.

This clone occurred a few times. This chain connects TRBV2 to TRBJ1-2; D remains ambiguous. The CDR3 has 14 residues. V was cut by 6 bases and J by 7 bases, with 18 bases left in between. Germline V gene sequence: CDR1 SNHLY, CDR2 FYNNEI. CDR3 sequence (DNA): TGTGCCAGCAGGCTACAAAGAGGGCCTACTGGCTACACCTTC. It encodes CASRLQRGPTGYTF. The whole variable domain, remainder taken from reference TRBV2 and TRBJ1-2, is EPEVTQTPSHQVTQMGQEVILRCVPISNHLYFYWYRQILGQKVEFLVSFYNNEISEKSEIFDDQFSVERPDGSNFTLKIRSTKLEDSAMYFCASRLQRGPTGYTFGSGTRLTVV.

The chain employs TRBV7-2 and TRBJ1-1, with TRBD1 matching over 9 bases. From germline, CDR1 is SGHTA and CDR2 FQGNSA. Germline trimming cut 4 bases from V and 7 bases from J; bases unmatched to any gene: 7. The CDR3 sequence is 14 residues long. CDR3 DNA: TGTGCCAGCAGCTCGGACAGGGGCTGGGGTGAAGCTTTCTTT. Amino acid sequence: CASSSDRGWGEAFF.

The J gene is TRBJ2-1, the V gene TRBV7-2; D is unresolved. Per the germline V gene, CDR1 is SGHTA and CDR2 is FQGNSA. The V end lost 1 base, the J end lost 3 bases, and 13 bases lay between the germline ends. This CDR3 comprises 16 residues. The CDR3 coding sequence is TGTGCCAGCAGCTTAGTCAGCCCACTAAACTACAATGAGCAGTTCTTC. Translated: CASSLVSPLNYNEQFF.

J is TRBJ1-2 and V is TRBV19; 8 bases align to TRBD1. This CDR3 is 15 amino acids long. Germline V gene lookup returns CDR1 LNHDA and CDR2 SQIVND (reference sequence). After removal of 5 bases from V and 4 bases from J, the junction contained 9 bases not matched to a gene. This chain's CDR3 is CASSVSGQGRYGYTF. CDR3 DNA sequence: TGTGCCAGTAGTGTTTCCGGACAGGGTCGCTATGGCTACACCTTC.

The chain uses TRBV12-5 and TRBJ2-7, with D possibly being TRBD1 (7 bases). The CDR3 extends over 14 amino acids. Trimming removed 7 bases at V and 2 bases at J, with 15 bases between. Germline V gene sequence: CDR1 LGHNT, CDR2 FRNRAP. DNA for the CDR3: TGTGCTAGTGCTCACGCGGGGACAGCCTACGAGCAGTACTTC. It yields the protein CASAHAGTAYEQYF. The whole variable domain, filled in from reference TRBV12-5 and TRBJ2-7, reads DARVTQTPRHKVTEMGQEVTMRCQPILGHNTVFWYRQTMMQGLELLAYFRNRAPLDDSGMPKDRFSAEMPDATLATLKIQPSEPRDSAVYFCASAHAGTAYEQYFGPGTRLTVT.

This clone was recorded once. The chain uses TRBV1 and TRBJ1-5. TRBV1 is a documented pseudogene. The CDR3 runs to 16 residues. CDR3 amino acids: CTSSQTTTVSNQPQHF. CDR3 bases: TGCACCAGCAGCCAAACTACGACGGTTAGCAATCAGCCCCAGCATTTT.

This chain links TRBV6-1 with TRBJ2-3; D might be TRBD1 or TRBD2, each matching 6 bases. Germline CDR1 and CDR2: MNHNS and SASEGT. V was pared by 1 base and J by 5 bases, with 10 bases between. CDR3 length: 14 residues. As DNA, the CDR3 is TGTGCCAGCAGTGAAGGGGGGGCCAGAGATACGCAGTATTTT. Protein product: CASSEGGARDTQYF.

This sequence joins TRBV5-1 and TRBJ1-6, with 9 nucleotides matching TRBD1. V was clipped by 2 bases and J by 9 bases; unmatched bases: 6. The CDR3 covers 15 residues. CDR1 SGHRS and CDR2 YFSETQ come from the germline V gene. The CDR3 DNA reads as TGCGCCAGCAGCTTACAGGGGGCGATGGGTTCACCCCTCCACTTT. It is translated as CASSLQGAMGSPLHF.

V gene TRBV5-4 combines with J gene TRBJ2-6; possible D gene TRBD1, 5 bases. CDR3 length: 15 residues. The germline gives CDR1 SGHNT, CDR2 YYREEE (reference sequence). V was clipped by 1 base and J by 4 bases, with 9 bases between them. The chain's CDR3 is CASSLSRQGANVLTF. In nucleotides, the CDR3 is TGTGCCAGCAGCTTGTCGCGACAGGGGGCCAACGTCCTGACTTTC.

The chain has TRBV19 and TRBJ2-7, with 9 bases aligning to TRBD1. V was clipped by 5 bases and J by 2 bases; unmatched bases: 7. CDR1 is LNHDA and CDR2 is SQIVND in the germline V gene (reference sequence). The CDR3 loop spans 15 amino acids. CDR3: CASSPGQGHTYEQYF. CDR3 nucleotide sequence: TGTGCCAGTAGTCCGGGACAGGGCCACACCTACGAGCAGTACTTC.

The chain carries TRBV25-1 and TRBJ2-3; 8 positions match TRBD2. V lost 4 bases to trimming and J lost 4 bases; unmatched junction nucleotides: 13. The CDR3 totals 17 residues. Germline V CDR1 and CDR2: MGHDK, SYGVNS. CDR3 in amino acids: CASSATGLAGWADTQYF. The DNA for the CDR3 is TGTGCCAGCAGTGCCACGGGTTTAGCGGGATGGGCAGATACGCAGTATTTT.

The rearrangement uses TRBV27 and TRBJ2-3; 8 bases are a match to TRBD2. With 2 bases clipped from V and 4 bases from J, the junction kept 5 bases outside the gene matches. CDR3 length equals 15 residues. The germline V gene has CDR1 MNHEY and CDR2 SMNVEV (reference sequence). Written as DNA, the CDR3 is TGTGCCAGCAGTTTACTGGCGGGAGGTCCAGATACGCAGTATTTT. It encodes CASSLLAGGPDTQYF.

This clone has just a few counts. The CDR3 spells CASSLDGTAEYEQYF. The CDR3 coding sequence is TGTGCCAGCAGCTTAGACGGGACAGCCGAATACGAGCAGTACTTC. The V and J genes are TRBV7-9 and TRBJ2-7; 7 nucleotides match TRBD1. Germline CDR1 reads SEHNR; CDR2 reads FQNEAQ (reference sequence). V lost 1 base to trimming and J lost 4 bases; unmatched junction nucleotides: 7. This CDR3 region has 15 residues.

The chain has TRBV4-3 and TRBJ1-6; D may be TRBD1 (5 bases). CDR3 length equals 15 residues. Germline V gene lookup returns CDR1 LGHNA and CDR2 YSLEER. V lost 0 bases, J lost 9 bases, and 12 bases lay in between. The CDR3 region is CASSQEVRGGSPLHF. The DNA for the CDR3 is TGCGCCAGCAGCCAAGAAGTTAGGGGAGGTTCACCCCTCCACTTT.

This rearrangement joins TRBV6-6 to TRBJ2-1; a possible D gene is TRBD2 (6 bases). V was trimmed by 0 bases and J by 0 bases, leaving 9 bases between them. This CDR3 spans 16 amino acids. Germline assignment: CDR1 MNHNY and CDR2 SVGAGI (reference sequence). CDR3 residues: CASSYSSGSSYNEQFF. CDR3 in DNA: TGTGCCAGCAGTTACTCTAGCGGCAGCTCCTACAATGAGCAGTTCTTC.

The rearrangement joins TRBV11-2 to TRBJ2-1, with D tentatively TRBD2 (6 bases). The CDR3 has 13 amino acids. V was cut by 4 bases and J by 4 bases, with 8 bases left in between. The germline CDR1 and CDR2 sequences are SGHAT and FQNNGV. CDR3 in amino acids: CASSSRGYNEQFF. The CDR3 bases are TGTGCCAGCAGCTCTCGGGGGTACAATGAGCAGTTCTTC.

This rearrangement joins TRBV6-2 or TRBV6-3 to TRBJ1-4; D gene unclear. CDR3 length: 16 amino acids. The ends were cut back, 0 bases at V and 8 bases at J, with 16 bases in the middle. CDR1 and CDR2 (germline): MNHEY, SVGEGT. The CDR3 nucleotides read TGTGCCAGCAGTTACTCGAAGGTAGCAGGCGTCGAAAAACTGTTTTTT. Translated, it gives CASSYSKVAGVEKLFF.